This T cell receptor (beta chain) appears in the sequencing data of a study of spatial heterogeneity in lung cancer. Overall study context: PBMC samples from follow-up, when available, were sequenced at a median of approximately 24 months post-resection. Sequencing consistently turned up more beta-chain sequences than alpha-chain sequences.

The sample's time point: blood at routine non-recurrence follow-up after resection. Sequencing was performed on whole RNA extracted from tumor and nontumor lung tissue, or from frozen PBMC, and the material was left unsorted. The presence of a unique molecular identifier marked each TCR cDNA molecule. TCRdb reprocessed the 5' RACE reads with MiXCR, giving one entry per CDR3 protein. The sample includes about 87,000 distinct CDR3 sequences, roughly 19% of them seen just once. Germline CDR1 reads SQVTM; CDR2 reads ANQGSEA. This CDR3 comprises 13 residues. The J segment lost 2 bases and the V segment lost 6 bases, leaving 1 base of the junction unmatched.

V is TRBV29-1 and J is TRBJ1-5; TRBD1 agrees at 10 bases. The input for sequencing was PBMCs, taken at follow-up. The clonotype comes from a male donor with early-stage non-small cell lung cancer. Here the CDR3 reads CSVGTGGNQPQHF. The CDR3 region has the DNA TGCAGCGTCGGGACAGGGGGCAATCAGCCCCAGCATTTT.